Below, 19 T cell receptor beta chains from the same sample are listed, as sequenced in a study of T cells in Graves' hyperthyroidism and ophthalmopathy. Using RNA transcripts as the source, TCR beta CDR3 regions were amplified. HTBI primers were used for first-round RT-PCR of the TCR CDR3. MiXCR, applied by TCRdb to the multiplex PCR reads, yields one record per CDR3 protein. The sample comprises hundreds of thousands of distinct CDR3 sequences, over 35% of which are singletons, and around 30% rests with the top ten. The material sequenced was blood. The receptors come from a woman between 40 and 50 years old with Graves' hyperthyroidism.

Many counts were recorded for this clonotype. The chain has TRBV12-3 or TRBV12-4 and TRBJ2-7; D unclear. Trimming took off 6 bases at V and 3 bases at J, with 12 bases between the two ends. The CDR3 sequence is 13 residues long. The DNA of the CDR3 is TGTGCCAGCAGAAATGCGGATTTCTACGAGCAGTACTTC. Its translation is CASRNADFYEQYF.

This clonotype was seen a handful of times. The V call is TRBV25-1, the J call TRBJ1-3, with D unresolved. Germline lookup yields CDR1 MGHDK and CDR2 SYGVNS. The CDR3 length is 13 residues. Deletions cut 5 bases from V and 4 bases from J, with 9 bases between. The CDR3 DNA follows: TGTGCCAGCAGTTTTGGGGTCGGAAACACCATATATTTT. Its protein product is CASSFGVGNTIYF.

Many counts were recorded for this clonotype. The rearrangement uses TRBV7-2 and TRBJ2-5, with D possibly TRBD1 on 6 matching bases. The V and J ends lost 5 bases and 4 bases respectively, with 11 bases between them. Looked up from germline, CDR1 is SGHTA and CDR2 is FQGNSA. This CDR3 has 13 residues. The chain's CDR3 is CASSRGHGETQYF. DNA of the CDR3: TGTGCCAGCAGCCGGGGACATGGAGAGACCCAGTACTTC.

The genes are TRBV2 and TRBJ1-4; the D is unclear. The J call could be wrong; TRBJ2-3 is a better fit for the DNA end. Germline CDR1 SNHLY, CDR2 FYNNEI. The CDR3 consists of 16 residues. CDR3 DNA: TGTGCCAGCAGTGAAGATCGAGGTGATATCCGGGATACGCAGTATTTT. It is translated as CASSEDRGDIRDTQYF.

This clonotype was picked up many times. The gene calls are TRBV20-1 and TRBJ2-5; D may correspond to TRBD1 or TRBD2 (5 bases each). This CDR3 is 12 amino acids long. The V end was cut by 1 base, the J end by 5 bases, with 8 bases between. Germline CDR1 DFQATT, CDR2 SNEGSKA (reference sequence). The CDR3 sequence: CSARGGFETQYF. DNA of the CDR3: TGCAGTGCTAGAGGGGGGTTTGAGACCCAGTACTTC.

The chain is built from TRBV10-3 and TRBJ2-7, with D possibly TRBD1 on 5 matching bases. The V and J ends lost 5 bases and 13 bases respectively, with 24 bases between them. This CDR3 comprises 14 residues. Germline assignment: CDR1 ENHRY and CDR2 SYGVKD. The DNA for the CDR3 is TGTGCCATCAGTCTGATAGGCATAGGGGCCGGCGGCTACTTC. Translation gives CAISLIGIGAGGYF.

In this sample, this clonotype turned up a few times. The chain carries TRBV19 and TRBJ1-3; D might be TRBD1 (5 bases). Trimming pared 7 bases from V and 0 bases from J, leaving 13 bases between. The CDR3 is 15 residues long. The germline V gene has CDR1 LNHDA and CDR2 SQIVND (reference sequence). For the CDR3, the DNA is TGTGCCAGTACCCCGGGGGGGGTCTCTGGAAACACCATATATTTT. Protein sequence: CASTPGGVSGNTIYF.

This clonotype was counted ten times or more. The rearrangement links TRBV9 to TRBJ1-3, with D unresolved. There are 15 residues in the CDR3. Between the trimmed V and J ends, which lost 0 bases and 0 bases, there was a span of 7 bases. CDR1 and CDR2 (germline): SGDLS, YYNGEE. CDR3 sequence: CASSVDGVSGNTIYF. In DNA form, the CDR3 reads TGTGCCAGCAGCGTAGATGGAGTCTCTGGAAACACCATATATTTT.

This clonotype was counted only a few times. The V gene is TRBV6-5, the J gene TRBJ1-1, with TRBD1 matching 9 bases. Per the germline V gene, CDR1 is MNHEY and CDR2 is SVGAGI. This CDR3 contains 14 residues. The J segment lost 1 base and the V segment lost 7 bases, leaving 4 bases of the junction unmatched. Here the CDR3 DNA reads TGTGCCAGCAAGCCGGACAGGGGGAACACTGAAGCTTTCTTT. It codes for CASKPDRGNTEAFF.

The rearrangement uses TRBV13 and TRBJ1-2; 10 positions match TRBD1. The CDR3 consists of 15 residues. V dropped 0 bases and J dropped 7; count of bases not matched to a gene: 5. Germline V gives CDR1 PRHDT, CDR2 FYEKMQ (reference sequence). CDR3 in DNA: TGTGCCAGCAGCTTAGGCCCGGGACAGGGGTCTGGCTACACCTTC. As protein: CASSLGPGQGSGYTF.

This clonotype was found many times. This chain joins TRBV12-3 or TRBV12-4 and TRBJ1-2; no definite D call. The CDR3 is 14 residues long. Trimming stripped 6 bases from V and 4 bases from J, with 15 bases between. The CDR3 DNA reads as TGTGCCAGCAGCCTACACCCTACACGCTATGGCTACACCTTC. Residues: CASSLHPTRYGYTF.

The J gene is TRBJ1-1, the V gene TRBV6-5, with D possibly TRBD1 on 6 matching bases. V lost 7 bases and J 3 bases, leaving 12 bases between the germline ends. CDR1 MNHEY and CDR2 SVGAGI come from the germline V gene. CDR3 length: 13 residues. The CDR3 reads CASIQDSYTEAFF. The CDR3 DNA reads as TGTGCCAGCATCCAGGACAGTTACACTGAAGCTTTCTTT.

V usage is TRBV19 and J usage is TRBJ1-2; no definite D call. The V and J ends lost 4 bases and 1 base respectively, with 10 bases between them. CDR1 is LNHDA, CDR2 SQIVND, per germline (reference sequence). The CDR3 consists of 14 residues. The CDR3: CASSSVPFNYGYTF. The CDR3 DNA is TGTGCCAGTAGTAGCGTACCCTTTAACTATGGCTACACCTTC.

CDR3 DNA sequence: TGCGCCAGCAGCTTGGGAGTAGCGGGAGACCTAAACCAAGAGACCCAGTACTTC. This codes for CASSLGVAGDLNQETQYF. The genes are TRBV5-1 and TRBJ2-5; 9 bases are a match to TRBD2. The V gene end was trimmed by 0 bases and the J gene end by 0 bases; junction bases not matched to a gene: 9. Germline CDR1 reads SGHRS; CDR2 reads YFSETQ. CDR3 length equals 18 residues.

The DNA of the CDR3 is TGTGCCAGCAGCTCACCAGGACAGGGGAGGGACACCATATATTTT. Encoded protein: CASSSPGQGRDTIYF. The chain couples TRBV13 to TRBJ1-3, with 9 bases that match TRBD1. The CDR3 has 15 residues. V lost 4 bases and J lost 8; bases outside the gene matches: 9. Germline V gene data show CDR1 as PRHDT and CDR2 as FYEKMQ (reference sequence).

This clonotype has only a few counts. The CDR3 DNA reads as TGTGCCAGCAGCCAAGCAAAAGGGGGGTATGACACCGGGGAGCTGTTTTTT. It is translated as CASSQAKGGYDTGELFF. V and J are TRBV9 and TRBJ2-2; D is possibly TRBD1 or TRBD2 (6 bases each). Per the germline V gene, CDR1 is SGDLS and CDR2 is YYNGEE. The ends were cut back, 4 bases at V and 3 bases at J, with 19 bases in the middle. The CDR3 is 17 amino acids.

The chain uses TRBV10-2 and TRBJ1-1; 8 nucleotides align to TRBD1. J was trimmed by 4 bases and V by 6 bases; bases with no gene match: 10. The CDR3 is made up of 15 amino acids. Germline loops: CDR1 WSHSY, CDR2 SAAADI. In DNA form, the CDR3 reads TGCGCCAGCAGCTTACAACAGGGGGGGAGCACTGAAGCTTTCTTT. The encoded protein is CASSLQQGGSTEAFF.

This clonotype was observed many times. The chain combines TRBV10-1 with TRBJ1-5; TRBD1 might be the D (6 bases). The CDR3 covers 13 residues. V dropped 5 bases and J dropped 5 bases, with 10 bases sitting between them. CDR1 is WNHNN and CDR2 is SYGVQD in the germline V gene (reference sequence). In nucleotides, the CDR3 is TGCGCCAGCAGTCACAGGGAAGATCAGCCCCAGCATTTT. This gives the protein CASSHREDQPQHF.

This clonotype has just one count. V usage is TRBV4-2 and J usage is TRBJ2-5; D gene ambiguous. Trimming removed 5 bases from V and 1 base from J, with 17 bases in between. This CDR3 spans 16 amino acids. Germline values: CDR1 LGHNA, CDR2 YNFKEQ. As DNA, the CDR3 is TGTGCCAGCAGCGAACCCCCGGGTATCGGCCAAGAGACCCAGTACTTC. Translated, it gives CASSEPPGIGQETQYF.